Following are 4 T cell receptor beta chains from one sample sequenced in a study of T cells in Graves' hyperthyroidism and ophthalmopathy. RNA transcripts were the template for amplifying TCR beta CDR3 regions. The HTBI primer set was used in a first-round RT-PCR of the TCR CDR3. TCRdb independently ran MiXCR on the multiplex PCR reads; one entry per CDR3 protein. The table lists roughly 700,000 distinct CDR3 sequences, 30% to 40% of them singletons, with around 31% in the top ten. Sequencing input: blood. These receptors were taken from a woman aged 35 to 49 with Graves' hyperthyroidism.

A remark on this clonotype: At one end, the junction sequence differs from germline, possibly due to a read error. V and J are TRBV20-1 and TRBJ1-1; D remains unclear. The CDR3 sequence is 13 residues long. Looked up from germline, CDR1 is DFQATT and CDR2 is SNEGSKA (reference sequence). The DNA for the CDR3 is TGCAGTGCTGGAGAACAGCCGAACACTGAAGCTTTCTTT. Translated: CSAGEQPNTEAFF.

This clonotype was counted between two and nine times. The genes are TRBV4-3 and TRBJ1-2, with D tentatively TRBD1 (5 bases). Looked up from germline, CDR1 is LGHNA and CDR2 is YSLEER. The CDR3 is 15 residues long. Trimming cost V 4 bases and J 0 bases, with 12 bases left between them. CDR3 region: CASSRGTVTNYGYTF. The CDR3 bases are TGCGCCAGCAGCCGCGGGACGGTAACTAACTATGGCTACACCTTC.

V is TRBV30 and J is TRBJ2-2, with 8 bases matching TRBD1. The CDR3 runs to 15 residues. Germline V gives CDR1 GTSNPN, CDR2 SVGIG (reference sequence). Trimming at V came to 6 bases and at J to 1 base, leaving 7 bases not matched to a gene. CDR3 protein: CACYSGTGNTGELFF. DNA of the CDR3: TGTGCCTGTTACTCCGGGACAGGGAACACCGGGGAGCTGTTTTTT.

In its sample, this clonotype was seen a few times. The V call is TRBV19, the J call TRBJ1-1; 9 bases fit TRBD1. CDR1 is LNHDA, CDR2 SQIVND, per germline (reference sequence). J was trimmed by 5 bases and V by 4 bases; bases with no gene match: 5. This CDR3 region has 14 residues. The CDR3 sequence is CASSNGQGQTEAFF. The CDR3 DNA reads as TGTGCCAGTAGTAATGGACAGGGGCAAACTGAAGCTTTCTTT.